Shown below are 28 T cell receptor beta chains from a single sample sequenced in a study of OX40 agonist ivuxolimab in advanced cancers. The method was immunoSEQ multiplex PCR; TCRdb's version includes in-frame clones alone and lacks a portion of them. The repertoire holds some 100,000 clones, with approximately 86% as singletons. The sequences come from CD4+ or CD8+ T cells sorted from blood, collected in a trial of the OX40 agonist ivuxolimab. These receptors all come from an adult with an advanced solid tumor such as melanoma, head and neck, liver or kidney cancer.

The chain is built from TRBV9 and TRBJ2-3; 7 positions match TRBD2. The CDR3 length is 14 residues. The junction had 2 bases not matched to a gene; V was cut back by 0 bases and J by 4 bases. The germline gives CDR1 SGDLS, CDR2 YYNGEE. The CDR3 reads CASSVALAADTQYF. The DNA for the CDR3 is TGTGCCAGCAGCGTAGCGCTAGCGGCAGATACGCAGTATTTT.

This chain links TRBV20-1 with TRBJ2-7; no firm D call. Germline V gives CDR1 DFQATT, CDR2 SNEGSKA (reference sequence). The CDR3 runs 11 residues. Trimming removed 1 base from V and 4 bases from J, with 5 bases in between. CDR3 nucleotides: TGCAGTGCTAGAGCGGTATACGAGCAGTACTTC. Protein sequence: CSARAVYEQYF.

V is TRBV10-3 and J is TRBJ2-1, with TRBD2 as a possible D gene (5 bases). CDR3 size: 15 residues. Looked up from germline, CDR1 is ENHRY and CDR2 is SYGVKD. V was clipped by 5 bases and J by 2 bases, with 13 bases between them. CDR3 residues: CAISLSGPAYNEQFF. For the CDR3, the DNA is TGTGCCATCAGTTTAAGCGGACCGGCCTACAATGAGCAGTTCTTC.

This chain uses TRBV5-1 with TRBJ1-1; 7 nucleotides line up with TRBD1. Germline V gene data show CDR1 as SGHRS and CDR2 as YFSETQ. The CDR3 contains 15 residues. J lost 5 bases, V lost 3 bases, and 10 bases had no gene match. This chain's CDR3 is CASSSQGGARTEAFF. The CDR3 region has the DNA TGCGCCAGCAGCTCTCAGGGGGGCGCGAGGACTGAAGCTTTCTTT. The full variable domain, with the rest looked up from reference TRBV5-1 and TRBJ1-1, is KAGVTQTPRYLIKTRGQQVTLSCSPISGHRSVSWYQQTPGQGLQFLFEYFSETQRNKGNFPGRFSGRQFSNSRSEMNVSTLELGDSALYLCASSSQGGARTEAFFGQGTRLTVV.

The rearrangement links TRBV5-1 to TRBJ2-2; TRBD1 aligns across 7 bases. The CDR3 consists of 14 residues. From germline, CDR1 is SGHRS and CDR2 YFSETQ. Trimming at V came to 2 bases and at J to 4 bases, leaving 2 bases not matched to a gene. The DNA for the CDR3 is TGCGCCAGCAGCTTTAGGGACAGCACCGGGGAGCTGTTTTTT. Its translation: CASSFRDSTGELFF.

The gene calls are TRBV4-3 and TRBJ2-2; D gene ambiguous. Trimming took off 4 bases at V and 0 bases at J, with 12 bases between the two ends. CDR1 LGHNA and CDR2 YSLEER come from the germline V gene. This CDR3 is built from 16 residues. For the CDR3, the DNA is TGCGCCAGCAGCCTCCGAGCGCTGCCGAACACCGGGGAGCTGTTTTTT. The encoded protein is CASSLRALPNTGELFF.

A single count supports this clone. The chain combines TRBV4-1 with TRBJ1-2; D is ambiguous. The CDR3 consists of 14 residues. Germline CDR1 and CDR2: MGHRA and YSYEKL. Trimming shortened V by 4 bases and J by 8 bases, and 17 bases separated the two germline ends. CDR3 in amino acids: CASSPLLKRGGYTF. CDR3 bases: TGCGCCAGCAGCCCGCTACTTAAGCGGGGAGGCTACACCTTC.

This chain's CDR3 is CASSYSREANTEAFF. The CDR3 DNA reads as TGTGCCAGCAGTTACAGCAGGGAGGCCAACACTGAAGCTTTCTTT. The rearrangement joins TRBV6-5 to TRBJ1-1; D perhaps matches TRBD1 (5 bases). This CDR3 has 15 amino acids. Trimming stripped 2 bases from V and 2 bases from J, with 12 bases between. From germline, CDR1 is MNHEY and CDR2 SVGAGI.

The chain is built from TRBV7-2 and TRBJ2-7; 7 positions match TRBD1. The CDR3 runs to 15 residues. CDR1 SGHTA and CDR2 FQGNSA come from the germline V gene. The junction had 7 bases not matched to a gene; V was cut back by 4 bases and J by 1 base. CDR3 sequence: CASSSGTEESYEQYV. In nucleotides, the CDR3 is TGTGCCAGCAGCTCCGGGACAGAGGAGTCCTACGAGCAGTACGTC.

The gene calls are TRBV10-2 and TRBJ2-2; D is undetermined. V was pared by 0 bases and J by 5 bases, with 4 bases between. This CDR3 has 13 amino acids. From germline, CDR1 is WSHSY and CDR2 SAAADI. CDR3 sequence: CASSESVTGELFF. In DNA, the CDR3 is TGCGCCAGCAGTGAGTCGGTAACCGGGGAGCTGTTTTTT.

The chain uses TRBV5-6 and TRBJ2-3; D may be TRBD2 (5 bases). The V end was cut by 2 bases, the J end by 1 base, with 14 bases between. Germline loops: CDR1 SGHDT, CDR2 YYEEEE. The CDR3 loop spans 16 amino acids. CDR3 residues: CASSLRASGGTDTQYF. The CDR3 nucleotides read TGTGCCAGCAGCTTACGGGCCAGCGGAGGCACAGATACGCAGTATTTT.

This chain uses TRBV7-7 with TRBJ2-1, with D possibly being TRBD1 (6 bases). The V gene lost 0 bases and the J gene lost 6 bases, with 12 bases spanning the gap. The CDR3 runs 15 residues. Germline V gene data show CDR1 as SSHAT and CDR2 as FNYEAQ (reference sequence). CDR3 sequence (DNA): TGTGCCAGCAGCTTAGCGCCGGGACAACTCAATGAGCAGTTCTTC. This gives the protein CASSLAPGQLNEQFF. The full variable domain, rest sourced from reference TRBV7-7 and TRBJ2-1, is GAGVSQSPRYKVTKRGQDVTLRCDPISSHATLYWYQQALGQGPEFLTYFNYEAQPDKSGLPSDRFSAERPEGSISTLTIQRTEQRDSAMYRCASSLAPGQLNEQFFGPGTRLTVL.

The gene calls are TRBV7-9 and TRBJ2-7; the match to TRBD2 covers 11 bases. The CDR3 contains 14 residues. Germline loops: CDR1 SEHNR, CDR2 FQNEAQ (reference sequence). J was trimmed by 2 bases and V by 5 bases; bases with no gene match: 2. Here the CDR3 reads CASSTSGSPYEQYV. As DNA, the CDR3 is TGTGCCAGCAGCACTAGCGGGAGTCCCTACGAGCAGTACGTC.

V and J are TRBV4-1 and TRBJ2-1; TRBD1 might be the D (6 bases). The V end lost 0 bases, the J end lost 0 bases, and 15 bases lay between the germline ends. The germline gives CDR1 MGHRA, CDR2 YSYEKL. The CDR3 totals 18 residues. The CDR3 DNA sequence: TGCGCCAGCAGCCAAGAAGGGTTACAGGGTAGCTCCTACAATGAGCAGTTCTTC. It yields the protein CASSQEGLQGSSYNEQFF.

The V and J genes are TRBV10-3 and TRBJ2-1; TRBD2 matches at 10 bases. Germline values: CDR1 ENHRY, CDR2 SYGVKD. CDR3 length: 14 residues. With 4 bases clipped from V and 8 bases from J, the junction kept 5 bases outside the gene matches. The CDR3: CAISAAGGRDEQFF. The CDR3 DNA sequence: TGTGCCATCAGTGCAGCGGGAGGGCGCGATGAGCAGTTCTTC.

This chain links TRBV19 with TRBJ2-3; 14 bases match TRBD2. Germline CDR1 LNHDA, CDR2 SQIVND (reference sequence). The CDR3 is made up of 15 amino acids. V shed 6 bases, J shed 9 bases, and the junction held 8 bases outside the gene matches. The CDR3 DNA follows: TGTGCCAGTAGCACGGGCGGACTAGCGGGAGGAACGCAGTATTTT. Translated: CASSTGGLAGGTQYF.

The CDR3 reads CASSPPGQAYGYTF. The CDR3, as DNA: TGCGCCAGCAGCCCGCCGGGACAGGCCTATGGCTACACCTTC. The chain is built from TRBV5-1 and TRBJ1-2; 8 bases align to TRBD1. The germline CDR1 and CDR2 sequences are SGHRS and YFSETQ. After removal of 4 bases from V and 4 bases from J, the junction contained 6 bases not matched to a gene. CDR3 length: 14 residues.

The chain carries TRBV7-9 and TRBJ2-1; TRBD2 matches at 7 bases. This CDR3 region has 14 residues. V trimming: 2 bases; J trimming: 7 bases; junction bases outside the gene matches: 5. CDR1 and CDR2 from the germline V gene are SEHNR and FQNEAQ (reference sequence). CDR3 in DNA: TGTGCCAGCAGCTTACTAGCGGAGTCGAATGAGCAGTTCTTC. It yields the protein CASSLLAESNEQFF.

The rearrangement uses TRBV28 and TRBJ2-7; D not certain. The CDR3 contains 12 residues. Germline V lookup: CDR1 MDHEN, CDR2 SYDVKM. Trimming left V 5 bases short and J 1 base short, with 6 bases between. For the CDR3, the DNA is TGTGCCAGCAGTCAGGATTCCTACGAGCAGTACTTC. The encoded protein is CASSQDSYEQYF.

This chain connects TRBV5-1 to TRBJ2-3; a weak D match, TRBD2 (5 bases). The CDR3 is made up of 12 amino acids. Germline CDR1 is SGHRS and CDR2 is YFSETQ. V gave up 4 bases and J gave up 4 bases, with 7 bases separating them. Written as DNA, the CDR3 is TGCGCCAGCAGCCCGGGATCAGATACGCAGTATTTT. This translates into CASSPGSDTQYF.

The rearrangement links TRBV4-1 to TRBJ1-1, with D perhaps matching TRBD1 (5 bases). CDR1 and CDR2 (germline): MGHRA, YSYEKL. Between the trimmed V and J ends, which lost 2 bases and 6 bases, there was a span of 13 bases. The CDR3 sequence is 14 residues long. CDR3 sequence reads: CASSQMTVTPEAFF. CDR3 DNA sequence: TGCGCCAGCAGCCAAATGACAGTCACCCCTGAAGCTTTCTTT.

The chain carries TRBV6-5 and TRBJ1-2; 9 bases are a match to TRBD1. The V segment lost 5 bases and the J segment 14 bases; nucleotides outside the gene matches: 9. Germline assignment: CDR1 MNHEY and CDR2 SVGAGI. The CDR3 is 12 amino acids. CDR3 protein: CASSTTGGGCTF. For the CDR3, the DNA is TGTGCCAGCAGTACTACAGGGGGCGGGTGTACCTTC.

The rearrangement links TRBV6-5 to TRBJ1-4; 7 positions match TRBD1. The CDR3 has 15 amino acids. From germline, CDR1 is MNHEY and CDR2 SVGAGI. V trimming: 2 bases; J trimming: 5 bases; junction bases outside the gene matches: 5. CDR3 in amino acids: CASSYRDRANEKLFF. The CDR3 DNA reads as TGTGCCAGCAGTTACCGCGACAGGGCGAATGAAAAACTGTTTTTT.

The rearrangement uses TRBV5-1 and TRBJ1-5; the match to TRBD1 covers 7 bases. This CDR3 is 13 amino acids long. V lost 3 bases to trimming and J lost 8 bases; unmatched junction nucleotides: 5. Germline loops: CDR1 SGHRS, CDR2 YFSETQ. The CDR3 region has the DNA TGCGCCAGCAGCTGGAGGGGGCGGGAGCCCCAGCATTTT. It is translated as CASSWRGREPQHF.

The chain carries TRBV27 and TRBJ2-7, with 9 positions matching TRBD2. CDR3 length: 14 amino acids. Germline V gene data show CDR1 as MNHEY and CDR2 as SMNVEV (reference sequence). V was pared by 7 bases and J by 2 bases, with 6 bases of the junction left unmatched. Here the CDR3 reads CASMDSGSAYEQYF. The CDR3, as DNA: TGTGCCAGCATGGATAGCGGGAGTGCCTACGAGCAGTACTTC.

The chain carries TRBV28 and TRBJ2-1, with 9 bases fitting TRBD2. The V and J ends lost 5 bases and 7 bases, in that order; junction bases with no gene match: 12. CDR3 length equals 16 residues. CDR1 and CDR2 from the germline V gene are MDHEN and SYDVKM. This CDR3 reads CASSRGRSSGKNEQFF. CDR3 DNA: TGTGCCAGCAGTCGCGGCAGGTCTAGCGGGAAAAATGAGCAGTTCTTC.

In this sample, this clone is medium-sized. V and J are TRBV7-8 and TRBJ2-7, with D maybe TRBD1 (6 bases). Trimming removed 2 bases at V and 4 bases at J, with 9 bases between. Germline CDR1 and CDR2: SGHVS and FQNEAQ. The CDR3 loop spans 13 amino acids. CDR3: CASSLHQGYEQYV. The CDR3 DNA follows: TGTGCCAGCAGCTTACATCAGGGGTACGAGCAGTACGTC.

The chain links TRBV7-3 to TRBJ2-2, with D possibly being TRBD2 (6 bases). This CDR3 has 14 residues. V was trimmed by 6 bases and J by 4 bases, leaving 12 bases between them. Germline-derived CDR1 and CDR2 are SGHTA and FQGTGA. As DNA, the CDR3 is TGTGCCAGCAGTCGGCGGGAATCCACCGGGGAGCTGTTTTTT. Encoded protein: CASSRRESTGELFF.